This T cell receptor beta chain was recovered during a study of spatial heterogeneity in lung cancer. In its sample, this clonotype was seen a few times. Specified time point: sample taken at primary tumor resection. Unsorted tumor, nontumor lung tissue or cryopreserved PBMC supplied the whole RNA. The CDR3 contains 13 residues. Trimming shortened V by 8 bases and J by 5 bases, and 12 bases separated the two germline ends. CDR1 is MNHEY, CDR2 SVGEGT, per germline. Each TCR cDNA molecule carried a unique molecular identifier. TCRdb re-derived calls from the 5' RACE reads in MiXCR, one entry per CDR3 protein. This sample has about 82,000 distinct CDR3 sequences, with around an eighth found just once.

The sample here was PBMCs, taken at surgery. This chain uses TRBV6-2 or TRBV6-3 with TRBJ2-2, with D maybe TRBD2 (5 bases). The sequence derives from a male donor with early-stage non-small cell lung cancer. The CDR3 loop reads CASGTSETGELFF. CDR3 nucleotides: TGTGCCAGCGGAACTAGTGAGACCGGGGAGCTGTTTTTT.